This TCR beta chain was documented in a study of shared clonotypes between healthy human individuals. Study-level background: A donor's plate count was three for CD4 naive and three for CD4 memory; CD8 naive had two and CD8 memory one.

HIV-negative, healthy adults without recent acute infections or vaccinations were the donors. Sequencing was at deep level. Only in-frame clones appear in the TCRdb table, and some are missing; sequencing was by immunoSEQ multiplex PCR. The sample contains 180,000 or so clones, around 93% of which appear only once. Sequencing input: naive CD4+ T cells sorted from blood. Stated subset: CD45RA+ positively selected. This receptor was identified in a woman in her twenties or thirties in good health.

CDR3 DNA: TGTGCCAGCAGTGGACAGCAGAACACTGAAGCTTTCTTT. This codes for CASSGQQNTEAFF. V and J are TRBV7-9 and TRBJ1-1; D is possibly TRBD1 (6 bases). CDR1 and CDR2 from the germline V gene are SEHNR and FQNEAQ (reference sequence). With 6 bases removed from V and 1 base from J, the gap between germline ends came to 9 bases. CDR3 length equals 13 residues.